A selection of T cell receptor beta chains follows, all from one sample in a study of HIV-infected patients and healthy controls. TCRdb ran MiXCR on the 5' RACE reads and lists one entry per CDR3 protein. Counted here are around 20,000 distinct CDR3 sequences, approximately 8.3% occurring once; the ten biggest clones make up 5.5% to 7.5%. Sequencing used blood. These TCRs come from an adult in good health. Each CDR3 is given with its conserved first and last residue. A D gene is named only where the DNA matches it firmly. Clone size appears in some rows only: once, few, many, or a class for an expanded clone.

CDR3 protein	CDR3 DNA	clone size	J gene	V gene	D gene
CASSLGTVPRDEQFF	TGCGCCAGCAGCTTGGGGACAGTTCCCCGCGATGAGCAGTTCTTC	-	TRBJ2-1	TRBV5-1	-
CASSTRGDQPQHF	TGTGCCAGTAGTACGCGTGGAGATCAGCCCCAGCATTTT	-	TRBJ1-5	TRBV19	-
CASSSVRLLDRNTEAFF	TGTGCCAGCAGCTCCGTACGGTTGCTGGACCGGAACACTGAAGCTTTCTTT	many	TRBJ1-1	TRBV7-6	-
CASSYDGGSIDEQFF	TGTGCCAGCAGTTACGACGGCGGGAGTATCGATGAGCAGTTCTTC	many	TRBJ2-1	TRBV6-8	TRBD2
CSGAGEETQYF	TGCAGCGGAGCCGGGGAAGAGACCCAGTACTTC	-	TRBJ2-5	TRBV29-1	-
CASSPNRGYRAFF	TGTGCCAGCAGTCCGAACAGGGGGTATAGAGCTTTCTTT	many	TRBJ1-1	TRBV7-2	TRBD1
CAISETSSTDTQYF	TGTGCCATCAGTGAGACGTCTAGCACAGATACGCAGTATTTT	many	TRBJ2-3	TRBV10-3	-
CASSVGAEQFF	TGTGCCAGCAGCGTAGGGGCTGAGCAGTTCTTC	many	TRBJ2-1	TRBV9	-
CASSDPTTRGGDQPQHF	TGTGCCAGCAGTGACCCGACGACAAGAGGTGGCGATCAGCCCCAGCATTTT	-	TRBJ1-5	TRBV6-1	-
CSVVSGGAGTEAFF	TGCAGCGTTGTTTCGGGGGGCGCTGGGACTGAAGCTTTCTTT	-	TRBJ1-1	TRBV29-1	-